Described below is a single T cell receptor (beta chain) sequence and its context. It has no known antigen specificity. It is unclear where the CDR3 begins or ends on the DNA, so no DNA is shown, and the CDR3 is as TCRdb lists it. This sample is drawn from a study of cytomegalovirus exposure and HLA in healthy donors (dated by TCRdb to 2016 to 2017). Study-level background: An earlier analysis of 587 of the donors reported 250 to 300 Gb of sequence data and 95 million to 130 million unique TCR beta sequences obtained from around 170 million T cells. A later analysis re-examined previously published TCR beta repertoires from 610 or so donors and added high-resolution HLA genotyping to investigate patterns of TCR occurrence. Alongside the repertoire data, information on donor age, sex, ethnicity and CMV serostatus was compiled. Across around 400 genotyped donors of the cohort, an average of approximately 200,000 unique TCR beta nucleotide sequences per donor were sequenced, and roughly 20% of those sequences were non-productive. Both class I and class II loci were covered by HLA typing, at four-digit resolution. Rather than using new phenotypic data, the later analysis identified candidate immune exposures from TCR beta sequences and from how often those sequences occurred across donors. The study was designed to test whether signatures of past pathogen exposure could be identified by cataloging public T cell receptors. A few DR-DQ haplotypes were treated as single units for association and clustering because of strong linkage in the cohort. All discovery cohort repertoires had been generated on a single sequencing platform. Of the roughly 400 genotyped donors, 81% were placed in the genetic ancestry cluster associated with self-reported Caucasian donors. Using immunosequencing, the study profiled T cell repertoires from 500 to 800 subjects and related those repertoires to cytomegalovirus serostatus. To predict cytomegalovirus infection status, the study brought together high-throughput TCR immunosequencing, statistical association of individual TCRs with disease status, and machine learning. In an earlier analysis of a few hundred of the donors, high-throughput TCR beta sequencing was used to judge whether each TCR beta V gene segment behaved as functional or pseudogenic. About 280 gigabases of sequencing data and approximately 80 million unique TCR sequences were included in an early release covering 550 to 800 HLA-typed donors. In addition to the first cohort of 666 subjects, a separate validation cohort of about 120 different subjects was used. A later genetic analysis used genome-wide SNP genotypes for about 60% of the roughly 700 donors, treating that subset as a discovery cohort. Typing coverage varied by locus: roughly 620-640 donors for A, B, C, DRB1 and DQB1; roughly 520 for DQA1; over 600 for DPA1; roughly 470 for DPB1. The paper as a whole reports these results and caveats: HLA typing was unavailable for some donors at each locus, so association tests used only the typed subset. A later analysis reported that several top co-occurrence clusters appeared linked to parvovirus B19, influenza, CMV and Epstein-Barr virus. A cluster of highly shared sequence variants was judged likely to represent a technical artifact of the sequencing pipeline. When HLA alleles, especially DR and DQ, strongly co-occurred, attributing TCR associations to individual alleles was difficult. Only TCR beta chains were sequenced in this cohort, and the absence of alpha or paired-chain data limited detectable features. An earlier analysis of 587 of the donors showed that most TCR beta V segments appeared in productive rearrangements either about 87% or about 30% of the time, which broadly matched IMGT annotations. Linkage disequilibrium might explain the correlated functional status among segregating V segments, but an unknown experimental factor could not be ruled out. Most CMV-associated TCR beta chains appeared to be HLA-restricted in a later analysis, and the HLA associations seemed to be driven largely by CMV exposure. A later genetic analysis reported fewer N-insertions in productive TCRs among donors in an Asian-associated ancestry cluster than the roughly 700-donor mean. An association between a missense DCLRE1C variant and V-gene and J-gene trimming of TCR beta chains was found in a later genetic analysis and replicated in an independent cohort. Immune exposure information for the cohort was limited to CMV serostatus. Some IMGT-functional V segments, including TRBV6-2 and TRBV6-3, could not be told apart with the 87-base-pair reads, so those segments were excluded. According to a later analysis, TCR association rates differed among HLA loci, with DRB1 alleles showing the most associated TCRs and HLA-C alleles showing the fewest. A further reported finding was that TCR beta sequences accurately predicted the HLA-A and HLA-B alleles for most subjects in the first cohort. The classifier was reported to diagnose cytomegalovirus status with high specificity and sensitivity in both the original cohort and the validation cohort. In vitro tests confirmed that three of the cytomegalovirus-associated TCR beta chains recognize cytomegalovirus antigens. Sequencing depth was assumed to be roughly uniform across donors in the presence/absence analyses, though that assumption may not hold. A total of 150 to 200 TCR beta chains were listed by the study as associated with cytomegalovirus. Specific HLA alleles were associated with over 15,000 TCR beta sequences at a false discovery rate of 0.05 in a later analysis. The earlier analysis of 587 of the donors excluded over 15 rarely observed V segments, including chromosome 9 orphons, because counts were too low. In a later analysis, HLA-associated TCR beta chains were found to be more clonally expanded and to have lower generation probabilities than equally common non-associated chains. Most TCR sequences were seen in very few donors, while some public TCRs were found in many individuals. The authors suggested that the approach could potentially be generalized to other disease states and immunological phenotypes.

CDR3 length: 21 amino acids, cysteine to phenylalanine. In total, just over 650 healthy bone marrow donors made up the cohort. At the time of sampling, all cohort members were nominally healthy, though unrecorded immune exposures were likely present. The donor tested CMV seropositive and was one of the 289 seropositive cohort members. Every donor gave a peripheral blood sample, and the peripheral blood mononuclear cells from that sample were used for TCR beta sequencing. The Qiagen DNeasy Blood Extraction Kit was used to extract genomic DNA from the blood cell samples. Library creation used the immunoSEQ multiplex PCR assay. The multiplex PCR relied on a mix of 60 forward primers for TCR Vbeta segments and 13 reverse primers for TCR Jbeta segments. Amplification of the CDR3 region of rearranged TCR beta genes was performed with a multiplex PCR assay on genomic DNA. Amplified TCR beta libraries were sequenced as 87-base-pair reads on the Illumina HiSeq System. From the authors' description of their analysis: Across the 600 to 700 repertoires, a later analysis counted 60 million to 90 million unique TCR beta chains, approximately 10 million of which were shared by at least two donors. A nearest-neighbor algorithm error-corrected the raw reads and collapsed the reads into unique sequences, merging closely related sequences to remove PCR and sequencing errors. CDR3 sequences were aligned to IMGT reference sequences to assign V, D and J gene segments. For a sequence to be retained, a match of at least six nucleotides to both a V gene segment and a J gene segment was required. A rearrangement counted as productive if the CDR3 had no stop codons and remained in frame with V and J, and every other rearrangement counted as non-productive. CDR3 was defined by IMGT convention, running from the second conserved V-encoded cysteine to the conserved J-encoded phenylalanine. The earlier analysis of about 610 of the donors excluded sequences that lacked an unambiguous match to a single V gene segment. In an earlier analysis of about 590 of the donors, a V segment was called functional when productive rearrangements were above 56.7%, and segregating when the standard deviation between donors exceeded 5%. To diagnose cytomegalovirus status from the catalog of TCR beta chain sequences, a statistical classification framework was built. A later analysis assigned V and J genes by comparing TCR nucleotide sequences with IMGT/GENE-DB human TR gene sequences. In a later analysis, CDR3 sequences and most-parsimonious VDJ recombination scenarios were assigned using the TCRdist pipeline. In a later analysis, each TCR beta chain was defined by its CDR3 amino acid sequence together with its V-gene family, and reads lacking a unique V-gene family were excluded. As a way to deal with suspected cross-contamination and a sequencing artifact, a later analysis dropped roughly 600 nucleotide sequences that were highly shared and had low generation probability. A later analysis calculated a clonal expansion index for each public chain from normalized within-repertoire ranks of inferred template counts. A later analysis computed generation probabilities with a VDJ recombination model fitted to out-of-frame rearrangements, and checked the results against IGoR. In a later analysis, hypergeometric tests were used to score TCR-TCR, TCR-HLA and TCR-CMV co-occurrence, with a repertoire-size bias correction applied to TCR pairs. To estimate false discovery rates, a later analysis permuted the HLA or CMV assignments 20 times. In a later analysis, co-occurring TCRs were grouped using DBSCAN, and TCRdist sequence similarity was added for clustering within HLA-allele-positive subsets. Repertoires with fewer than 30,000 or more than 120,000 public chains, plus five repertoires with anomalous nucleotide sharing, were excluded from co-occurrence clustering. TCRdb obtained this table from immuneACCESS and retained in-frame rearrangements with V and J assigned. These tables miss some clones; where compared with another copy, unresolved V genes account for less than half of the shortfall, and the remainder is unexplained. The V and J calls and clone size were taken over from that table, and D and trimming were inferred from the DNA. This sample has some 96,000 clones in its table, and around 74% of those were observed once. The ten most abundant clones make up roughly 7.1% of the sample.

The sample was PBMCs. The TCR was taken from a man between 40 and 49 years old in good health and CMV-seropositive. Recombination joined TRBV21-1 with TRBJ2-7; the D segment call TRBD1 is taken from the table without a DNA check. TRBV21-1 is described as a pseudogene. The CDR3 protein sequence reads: CASSKVGRGTGGVLSSYEQYF.